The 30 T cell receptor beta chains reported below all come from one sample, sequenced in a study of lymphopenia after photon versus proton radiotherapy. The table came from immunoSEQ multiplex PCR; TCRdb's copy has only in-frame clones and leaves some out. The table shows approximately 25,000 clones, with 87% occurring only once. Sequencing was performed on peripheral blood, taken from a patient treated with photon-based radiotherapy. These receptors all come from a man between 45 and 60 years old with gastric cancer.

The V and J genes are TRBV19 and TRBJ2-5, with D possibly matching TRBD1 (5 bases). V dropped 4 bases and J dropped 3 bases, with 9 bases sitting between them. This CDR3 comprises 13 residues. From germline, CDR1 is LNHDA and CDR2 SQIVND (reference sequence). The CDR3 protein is CASSTTTEETQYF. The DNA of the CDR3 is TGTGCCAGTAGTACCACGACAGAAGAGACCCAGTACTTC.

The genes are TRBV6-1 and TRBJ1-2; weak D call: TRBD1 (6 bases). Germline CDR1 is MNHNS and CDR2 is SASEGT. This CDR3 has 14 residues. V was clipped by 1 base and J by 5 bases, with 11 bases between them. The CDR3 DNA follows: TGTGCCAGCAGTGAAGTCAAGGGGGGGTATGGCTACACCTTC. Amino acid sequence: CASSEVKGGYGYTF.

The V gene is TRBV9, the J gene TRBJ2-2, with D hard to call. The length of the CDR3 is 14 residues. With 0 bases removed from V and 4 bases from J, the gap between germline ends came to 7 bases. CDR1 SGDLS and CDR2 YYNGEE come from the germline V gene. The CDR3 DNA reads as TGTGCCAGCAGCGTAGCTTGGTCCACCGGGGAGCTGTTTTTT. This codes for CASSVAWSTGELFF.

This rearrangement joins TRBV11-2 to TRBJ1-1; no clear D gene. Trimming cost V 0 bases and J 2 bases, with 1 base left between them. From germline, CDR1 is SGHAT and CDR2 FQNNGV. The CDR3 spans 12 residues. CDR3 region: CASSLDNTEAFF. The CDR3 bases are TGTGCCAGCAGCTTAGATAACACTGAAGCTTTCTTT.

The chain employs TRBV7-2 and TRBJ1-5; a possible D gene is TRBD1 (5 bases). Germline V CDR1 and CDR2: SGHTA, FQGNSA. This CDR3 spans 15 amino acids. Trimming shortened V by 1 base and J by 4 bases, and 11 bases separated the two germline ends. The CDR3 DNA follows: TGTGCCAGCAGCTTAGTGGGACCTAAGAATCAGCCCCAGCATTTT. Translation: CASSLVGPKNQPQHF.

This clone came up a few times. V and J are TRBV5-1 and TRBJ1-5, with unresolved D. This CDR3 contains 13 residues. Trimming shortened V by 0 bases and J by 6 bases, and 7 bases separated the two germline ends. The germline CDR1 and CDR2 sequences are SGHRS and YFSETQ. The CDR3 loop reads CASSLGSAQPQHF. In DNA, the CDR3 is TGCGCCAGCAGCTTGGGATCAGCTCAGCCCCAGCATTTT.

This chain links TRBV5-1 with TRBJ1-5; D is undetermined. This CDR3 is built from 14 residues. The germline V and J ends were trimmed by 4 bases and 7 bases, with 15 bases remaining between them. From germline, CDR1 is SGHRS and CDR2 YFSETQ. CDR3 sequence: CASSPGGIGQPQHF. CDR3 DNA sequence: TGCGCCAGCAGCCCCGGTGGGATCGGCCAGCCCCAGCATTTT.

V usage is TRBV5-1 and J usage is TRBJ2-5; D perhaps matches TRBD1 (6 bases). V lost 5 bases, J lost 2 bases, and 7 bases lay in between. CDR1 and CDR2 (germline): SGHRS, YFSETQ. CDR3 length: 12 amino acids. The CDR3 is CASRTGQETQYF. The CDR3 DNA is TGCGCCAGCAGAACAGGGCAAGAGACCCAGTACTTC.

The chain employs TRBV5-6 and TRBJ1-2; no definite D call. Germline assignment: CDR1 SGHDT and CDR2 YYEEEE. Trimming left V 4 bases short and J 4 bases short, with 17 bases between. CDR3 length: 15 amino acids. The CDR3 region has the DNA TGTGCCAGCAGCCTAGACGGGATCTTCGCCTATGGCTACACCTTC. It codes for CASSLDGIFAYGYTF. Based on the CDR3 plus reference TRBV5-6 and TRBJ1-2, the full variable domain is DAGVTQSPTHLIKTRGQQVTLRCSPKSGHDTVSWYQQALGQGPQFIFQYYEEEERQRGNFPDRFSGHQFPNYSSELNVNALLLGDSALYLCASSLDGIFAYGYTFGSGTRLTVV.

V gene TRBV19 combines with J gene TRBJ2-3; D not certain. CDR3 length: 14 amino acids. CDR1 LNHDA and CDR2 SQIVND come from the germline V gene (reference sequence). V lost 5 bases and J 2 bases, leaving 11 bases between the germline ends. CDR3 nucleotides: TGTGCCAGTAGTCTGGACGGATACACAGATACGCAGTATTTT. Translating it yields CASSLDGYTDTQYF. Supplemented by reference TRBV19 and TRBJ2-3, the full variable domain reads DGGITQSPKYLFRKEGQNVTLSCEQNLNHDAMYWYRQDPGQGLRLIYYSQIVNDFQKGDIAEGYSVSREKKESFPLTVTSAQKNPTAFYLCASSLDGYTDTQYFGPGTRLTVL.

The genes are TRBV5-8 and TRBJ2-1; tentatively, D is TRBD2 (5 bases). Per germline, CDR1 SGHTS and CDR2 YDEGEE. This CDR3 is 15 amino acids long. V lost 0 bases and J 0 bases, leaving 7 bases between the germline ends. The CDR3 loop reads CASSLAGSSYNEQFF. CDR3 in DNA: TGTGCCAGCAGCTTGGCGGGGAGCTCCTACAATGAGCAGTTCTTC.

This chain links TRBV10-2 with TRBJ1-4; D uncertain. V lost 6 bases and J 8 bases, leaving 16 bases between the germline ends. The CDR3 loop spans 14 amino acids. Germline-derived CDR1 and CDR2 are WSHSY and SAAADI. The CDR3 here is CASSTNGVLEKLFF. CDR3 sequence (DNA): TGCGCCAGCAGCACTAACGGGGTTTTAGAAAAACTGTTTTTT.

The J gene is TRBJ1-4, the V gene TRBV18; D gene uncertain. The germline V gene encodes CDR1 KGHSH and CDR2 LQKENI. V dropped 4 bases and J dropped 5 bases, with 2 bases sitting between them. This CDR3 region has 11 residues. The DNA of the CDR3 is TGTGCCAGCTCACGGAATGAAAAACTGTTTTTT. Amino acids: CASSRNEKLFF.

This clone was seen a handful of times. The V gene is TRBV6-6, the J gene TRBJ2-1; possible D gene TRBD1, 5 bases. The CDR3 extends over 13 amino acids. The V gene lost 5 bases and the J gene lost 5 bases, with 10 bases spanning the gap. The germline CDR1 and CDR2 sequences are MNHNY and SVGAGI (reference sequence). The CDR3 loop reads CASSDSDNNEQFF. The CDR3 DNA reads TGTGCCAGCAGTGACAGCGACAACAATGAGCAGTTCTTC.

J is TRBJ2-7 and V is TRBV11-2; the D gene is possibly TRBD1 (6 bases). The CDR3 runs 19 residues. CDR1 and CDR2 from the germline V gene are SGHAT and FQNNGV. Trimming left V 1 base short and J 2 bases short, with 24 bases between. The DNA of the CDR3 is TGTGCCAGCAGCTTAGCGTCCAGGGGAGTAATAGTCGGACCCTACGAGCAGTACTTC. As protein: CASSLASRGVIVGPYEQYF.

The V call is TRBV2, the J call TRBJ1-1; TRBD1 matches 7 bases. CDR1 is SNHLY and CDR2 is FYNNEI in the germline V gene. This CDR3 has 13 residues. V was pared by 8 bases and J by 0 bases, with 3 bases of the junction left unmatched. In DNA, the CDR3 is TGTGCCAGCTCAGGGACAGTGAACACTGAAGCTTTCTTT. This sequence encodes CASSGTVNTEAFF.

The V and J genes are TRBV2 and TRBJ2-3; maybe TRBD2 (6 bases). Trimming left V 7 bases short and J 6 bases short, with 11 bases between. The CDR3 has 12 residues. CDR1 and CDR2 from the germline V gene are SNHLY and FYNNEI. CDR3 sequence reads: CASKRLVDTQYF. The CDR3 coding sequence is TGTGCCAGCAAAAGACTAGTGGATACGCAGTATTTT.

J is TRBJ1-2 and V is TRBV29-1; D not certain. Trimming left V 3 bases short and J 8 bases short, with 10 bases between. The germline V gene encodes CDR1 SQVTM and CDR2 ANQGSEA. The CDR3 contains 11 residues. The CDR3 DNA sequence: TGCAGCGTTGAGGTAGGGAGAGGCTACACCTTC. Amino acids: CSVEVGRGYTF.

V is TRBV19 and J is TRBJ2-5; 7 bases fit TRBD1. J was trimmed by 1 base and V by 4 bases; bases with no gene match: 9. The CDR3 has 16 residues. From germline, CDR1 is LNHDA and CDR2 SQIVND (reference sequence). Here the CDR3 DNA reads TGTGCCAGTAGTAAGGTATGGGCAGGGGGCCAAGAGACCCAGTACTTC. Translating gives CASSKVWAGGQETQYF.

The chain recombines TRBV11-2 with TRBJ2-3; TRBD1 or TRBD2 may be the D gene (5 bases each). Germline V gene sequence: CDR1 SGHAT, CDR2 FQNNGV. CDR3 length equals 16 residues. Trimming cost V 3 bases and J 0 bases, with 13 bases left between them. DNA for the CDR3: TGTGCCAGCAGCTTGGGGCCGGGGCCGAGCACAGATACGCAGTATTTT. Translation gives CASSLGPGPSTDTQYF.

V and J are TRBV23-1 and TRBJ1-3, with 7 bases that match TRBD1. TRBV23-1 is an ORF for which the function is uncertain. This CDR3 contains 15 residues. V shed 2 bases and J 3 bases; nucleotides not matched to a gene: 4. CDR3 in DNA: TGCGCCAGCAGTCAAAACAGGGGTTATGGAAACACCATATATTTT. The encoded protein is CASSQNRGYGNTIYF.

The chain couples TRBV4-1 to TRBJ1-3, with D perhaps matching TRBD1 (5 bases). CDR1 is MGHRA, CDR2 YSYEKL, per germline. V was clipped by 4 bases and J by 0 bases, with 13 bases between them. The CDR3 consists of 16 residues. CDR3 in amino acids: CASSPFRDDSGNTIYF. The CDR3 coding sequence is TGCGCCAGCAGCCCTTTCCGGGACGACTCTGGAAACACCATATATTTT.

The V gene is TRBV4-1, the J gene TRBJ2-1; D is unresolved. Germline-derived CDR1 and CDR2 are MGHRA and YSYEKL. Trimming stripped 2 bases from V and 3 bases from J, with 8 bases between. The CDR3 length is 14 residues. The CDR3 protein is CASSQPGSYNEQFF. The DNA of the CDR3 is TGCGCCAGCAGCCAACCTGGAAGCTACAATGAGCAGTTCTTC.

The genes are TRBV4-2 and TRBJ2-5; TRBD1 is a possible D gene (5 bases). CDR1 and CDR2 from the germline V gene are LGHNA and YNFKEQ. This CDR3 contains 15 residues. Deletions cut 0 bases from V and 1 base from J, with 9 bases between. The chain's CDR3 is CASSQEGAPQETQYF. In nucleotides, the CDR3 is TGTGCCAGCAGCCAAGAAGGGGCGCCCCAAGAGACCCAGTACTTC.

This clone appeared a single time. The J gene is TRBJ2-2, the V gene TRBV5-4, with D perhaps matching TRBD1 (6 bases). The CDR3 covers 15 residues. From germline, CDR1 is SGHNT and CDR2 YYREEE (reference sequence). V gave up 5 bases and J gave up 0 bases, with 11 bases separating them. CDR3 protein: CASRAGTSNTGELFF. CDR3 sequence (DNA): TGTGCCAGCAGGGCCGGGACATCGAACACCGGGGAGCTGTTTTTT.

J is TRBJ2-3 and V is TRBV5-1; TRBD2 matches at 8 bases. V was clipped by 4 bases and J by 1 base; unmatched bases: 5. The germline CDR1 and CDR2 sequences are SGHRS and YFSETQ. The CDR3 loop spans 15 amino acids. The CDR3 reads CASSGRGGGTDTQYF. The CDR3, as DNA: TGCGCCAGCAGCGGTCGGGGGGGCGGCACAGATACGCAGTATTTT.

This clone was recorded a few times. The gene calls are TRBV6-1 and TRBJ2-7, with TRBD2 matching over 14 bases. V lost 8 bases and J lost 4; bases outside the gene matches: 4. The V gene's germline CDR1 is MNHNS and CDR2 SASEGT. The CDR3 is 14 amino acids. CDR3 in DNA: TGTGCCAGCGAGACTAGCGGGGGGGTATACGAGCAGTACGTC. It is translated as CASETSGGVYEQYV.

CDR3 nucleotides: TGTGCCAGCAGGTCACAGGAGACCCAGTACTTC. It is translated as CASRSQETQYF. The chain combines TRBV28 with TRBJ2-5; D gene unclear. The CDR3 loop spans 11 amino acids. V was clipped by 6 bases and J by 5 bases, with 7 bases between them. Looked up from germline, CDR1 is MDHEN and CDR2 is SYDVKM. The complete variable domain, with remaining parts taken from reference TRBV28 and TRBJ2-5, reads DVKVTQSSRYLVKRTGEKVFLECVQDMDHENMFWYRQDPGLGLRLIYFSYDVKMKEKGDIPEGYSVSREKKERFSLILESASTNQTSMYLCASRSQETQYFGPGTRLLVL.

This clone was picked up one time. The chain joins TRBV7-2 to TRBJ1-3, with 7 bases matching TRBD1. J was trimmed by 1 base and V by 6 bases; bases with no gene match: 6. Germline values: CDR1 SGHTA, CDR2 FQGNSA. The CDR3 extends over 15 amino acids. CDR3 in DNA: TGTGCCAGCAGTTCAACAGGGGCTTCTGGAAACACCATATATTTT. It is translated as CASSSTGASGNTIYF.

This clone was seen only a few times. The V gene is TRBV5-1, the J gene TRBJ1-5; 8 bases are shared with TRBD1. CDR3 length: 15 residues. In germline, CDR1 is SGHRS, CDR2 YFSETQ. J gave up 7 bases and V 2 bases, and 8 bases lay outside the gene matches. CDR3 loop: CASSFGTGIGQPQHF. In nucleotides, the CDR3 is TGCGCCAGCAGCTTCGGGACAGGCATTGGACAGCCCCAGCATTTT. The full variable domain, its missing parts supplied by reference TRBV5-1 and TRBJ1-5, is KAGVTQTPRYLIKTRGQQVTLSCSPISGHRSVSWYQQTPGQGLQFLFEYFSETQRNKGNFPGRFSGRQFSNSRSEMNVSTLELGDSALYLCASSFGTGIGQPQHFGDGTRLSIL.